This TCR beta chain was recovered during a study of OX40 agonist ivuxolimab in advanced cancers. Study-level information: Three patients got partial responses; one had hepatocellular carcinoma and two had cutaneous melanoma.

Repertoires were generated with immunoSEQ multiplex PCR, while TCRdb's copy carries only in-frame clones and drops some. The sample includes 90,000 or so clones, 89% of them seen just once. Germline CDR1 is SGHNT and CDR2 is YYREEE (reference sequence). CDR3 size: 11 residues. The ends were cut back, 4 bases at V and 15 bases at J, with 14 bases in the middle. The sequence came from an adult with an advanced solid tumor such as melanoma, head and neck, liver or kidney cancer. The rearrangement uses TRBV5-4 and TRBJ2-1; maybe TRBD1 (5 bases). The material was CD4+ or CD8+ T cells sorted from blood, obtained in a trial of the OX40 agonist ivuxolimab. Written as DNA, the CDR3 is TGTGCCAGCAGCCCAGGGAATGGGTGGTTCTTC. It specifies CASSPGNGWFF.